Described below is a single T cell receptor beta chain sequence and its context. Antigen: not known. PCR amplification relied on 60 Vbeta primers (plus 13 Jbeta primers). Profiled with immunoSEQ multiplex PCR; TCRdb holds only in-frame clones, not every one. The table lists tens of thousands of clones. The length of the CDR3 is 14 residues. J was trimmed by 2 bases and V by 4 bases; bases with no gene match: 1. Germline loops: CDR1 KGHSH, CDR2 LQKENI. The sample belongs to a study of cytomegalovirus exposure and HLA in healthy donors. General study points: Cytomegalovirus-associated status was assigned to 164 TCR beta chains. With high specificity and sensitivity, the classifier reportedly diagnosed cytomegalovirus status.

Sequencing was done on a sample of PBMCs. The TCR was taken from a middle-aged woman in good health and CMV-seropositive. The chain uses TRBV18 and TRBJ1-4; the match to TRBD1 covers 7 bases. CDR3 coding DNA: TGTGCCAGCTCACGGACAGGTACTAATGAAAAACTGTTTTTT. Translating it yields CASSRTGTNEKLFF.